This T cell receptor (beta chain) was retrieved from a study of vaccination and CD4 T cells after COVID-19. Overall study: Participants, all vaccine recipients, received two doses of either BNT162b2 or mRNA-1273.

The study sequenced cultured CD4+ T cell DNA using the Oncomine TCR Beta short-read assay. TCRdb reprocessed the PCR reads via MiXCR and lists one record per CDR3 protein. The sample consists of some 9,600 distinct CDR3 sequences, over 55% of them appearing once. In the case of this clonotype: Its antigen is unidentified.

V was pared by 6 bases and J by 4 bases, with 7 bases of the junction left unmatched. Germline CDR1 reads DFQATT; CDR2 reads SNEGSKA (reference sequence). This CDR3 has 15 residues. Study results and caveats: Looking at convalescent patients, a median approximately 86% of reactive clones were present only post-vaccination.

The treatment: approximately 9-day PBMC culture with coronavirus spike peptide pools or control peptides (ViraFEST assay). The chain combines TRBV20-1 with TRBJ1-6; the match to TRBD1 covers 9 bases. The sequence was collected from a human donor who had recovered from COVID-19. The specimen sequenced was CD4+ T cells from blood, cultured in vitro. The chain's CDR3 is CSAIQGASYNSPLHF. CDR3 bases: TGCAGTGCAATACAGGGGGCATCGTATAATTCACCCCTCCACTTT.